The 15 T cell receptor beta chains given below trace back to one sample, sequenced in a study of CXCR3-negative and CXCR3-positive naive CD8 T cells. The libraries of TRB cDNA were prepared using 5' RACE with UMI labels. TCRdb reanalyzed the 5' RACE reads and collapses them to one entry per CDR3 protein, without DNA. This repertoire includes about 98,000 distinct CDR3 sequences. Whole-study results and caveats: CXCR3-positive naive cells had more hydrophobic TRB CDR3s than CXCR3-negative naive cells.

The antigens these receptors bind are not known. Material: naive CXCR3+ CD8+ T cells from blood. Regarding subset: CD45RO-CCR7+CD27+CD95- naive CD8+ T cells expressing CXCR3 (TNR3+). These receptors were taken from a human donor in good health. Some clones in this sample may be carry-over from other donors' samples.

The V call is TRBV6-2 or TRBV6-3, the J call TRBJ2-2; the D gene TCRdb calls, TRBD1, cannot be checked with no DNA. CDR3 length: 15 residues. CDR1 MNHEY and CDR2 SVGEGT come from the germline V gene. The CDR3 protein is CASSWTGAATGELFF.

This CDR3 reads CALGRPNEQFF. V is TRBV30 and J is TRBJ2-1. The CDR3 totals 11 residues. CDR1 and CDR2 from the germline V gene are GTSNPN and SVGIG (reference sequence).

The chain uses TRBV29-1 and TRBJ2-7; TCRdb reports TRBD1, a call that lacks DNA to check it against. The CDR3 is 14 residues long. CDR1 and CDR2 from the germline V gene are SQVTM and ANQGSEA. This CDR3 reads CSVDLRDGGYEQYF.

V gene TRBV4-3 combines with J gene TRBJ2-7; TCRdb lists TRBD1, though no DNA is available to test this call. The CDR3 has 15 amino acids. CDR1 LGHNA and CDR2 YSLEER come from the germline V gene. This chain's CDR3 is CASSQDTGGVYEQYF.

CDR3 protein: CASSQLTGDGLHEQYF. The chain couples TRBV23-1 to TRBJ2-7; TCRdb proposes TRBD1, but this gene call is untestable without DNA. TRBV23-1 counts as an open reading frame of uncertain function. This CDR3 contains 16 residues.

The chain has TRBV3-1 and TRBJ2-7; TCRdb gives TRBD1 as the D gene, but with no DNA this cannot be confirmed. This CDR3 is built from 14 residues. Germline V gives CDR1 LGHDT, CDR2 YNNKEL (reference sequence). CDR3 in amino acids: CASSAGGASYEQYF.

CDR3 protein: CSARVRGRYNEQFF. This sequence joins TRBV20-1 and TRBJ2-1; without DNA, the TCRdb call of TRBD1 cannot be checked. The CDR3 has 14 residues. Germline CDR1 DFQATT, CDR2 SNEGSKA (reference sequence).

This sequence joins TRBV7-6 and TRBJ2-2; the TCRdb D gene call, TRBD1, has no DNA to confirm it. The CDR3 runs 14 residues. The germline V gene has CDR1 SGHVS and CDR2 FNYEAQ. CDR3 loop: CASNDRAAGGELFF.

The chain uses TRBV6-6 and TRBJ2-3; as DNA is missing, the TRBD2 call by TCRdb cannot be tested. Looked up from germline, CDR1 is MNHNY and CDR2 is SVGAGI (reference sequence). The CDR3 sequence is 17 residues long. CDR3 sequence reads: CASRSAPGLGPTDTQYF.

V and J are TRBV10-3 and TRBJ2-7; the TRBD1 assignment by TCRdb is unverifiable without DNA. The CDR3 spans 13 residues. Germline CDR1 is ENHRY and CDR2 is SYGVKD. CDR3 amino acids: CAIRPTGAFEQYF.

The rearrangement uses TRBV2 and TRBJ1-3; TCRdb selects TRBD1, and the lack of DNA leaves this call unchecked. The CDR3 extends over 15 amino acids. Germline loops: CDR1 SNHLY, CDR2 FYNNEI. The CDR3 loop is CASRGPGGAGNTIYF.

The chain has TRBV7-8 and TRBJ2-1; TCRdb's D gene call, TRBD2, goes unchecked for lack of DNA. CDR1 is SGHVS, CDR2 FQNEAQ, per germline. The CDR3 spans 14 residues. CDR3 loop: CASSPLLDYNEQFF.

This chain links TRBV28 with TRBJ2-7; TCRdb's assignment of TRBD2 cannot be checked, as there is no DNA. The germline CDR1 and CDR2 sequences are MDHEN and SYDVKM. The CDR3 has 16 amino acids. The CDR3 here is CASSLLNREGRDEQYF.

The chain employs TRBV7-3 and TRBJ2-1; the TRBD1 assignment by TCRdb is unverifiable without DNA. The CDR3 sequence is 15 residues long. Germline CDR1 and CDR2: SGHTA and FQGTGA. CDR3 loop: CASSLAGTVFDEQFF.

The chain couples TRBV7-6 to TRBJ2-1; TCRdb reports TRBD1, a call that lacks DNA to check it against. Germline loops: CDR1 SGHVS, CDR2 FNYEAQ. The CDR3 covers 18 residues. CDR3 amino acids: CASSLSNSGGDSYNEQFF.